Listed below are T cell receptor beta chains from one sample, sequenced in a study of cytomegalovirus exposure and HLA in healthy donors. TCRdb's table, derived via immunoSEQ multiplex PCR, lists solely in-frame clones and lacks some. The sample lists 35,000 to 50,000 clones, approximately 63% occurring once. The sample taken for sequencing was PBMCs. Receptors originate from a man between 40 and 49 years old in good health and CMV-seronegative. The CDR3 runs from the conserved cysteine through the conserved F or W. D genes are given only for firm matches. Rows may omit the clone size; those that give it use once, few, many or a size class.

TRBV5-1	.	TRBD2	TRBJ2-3	CASSSFSGGADTQYF	TGCGCCAGCAGCTCCTTTAGCGGGGGTGCAGATACGCAGTATTTT
TRBV7-2	once	.	TRBJ1-2	CASSPYQGSDGYTF	TGTGCCAGCAGCCCCTATCAGGGATCGGATGGCTACACCTTC
TRBV6-4	few	TRBD2	TRBJ2-1	CASSDSTSGGRNEQFF	TGTGCCAGCAGTGACTCGACTAGCGGGGGGAGGAATGAGCAGTTCTTC
TRBV11-3	.	.	TRBJ1-1	CASSLGWDKNTEAFF	TGTGCCAGCAGCTTAGGATGGGACAAGAACACTGAAGCTTTCTTT
TRBV5-6	once	TRBD1	TRBJ1-6	CASSTGVSPLHF	TGTGCCAGCAGTACAGGGGTTTCACCCCTCCACTTT
TRBV29-1	.	TRBD1	TRBJ2-7	CSVELGTGAYEQYF	TGCAGCGTTGAACTTGGGACAGGAGCCTACGAGCAGTACTTC
TRBV7-2	few	.	TRBJ1-2	CASSLERTGANYGYTF	TGTGCCAGCAGCTTAGAGAGGACGGGAGCTAACTATGGCTACACCTTC
TRBV11-3	.	.	TRBJ2-3	CASSLDPVDTQYF	TGTGCCAGCAGCTTAGATCCGGTAGATACGCAGTATTTT
TRBV7-2	.	.	TRBJ2-6	CASSSGVSGANVLTF	TGTGCCAGCAGCTCCGGGGTCTCTGGGGCCAACGTCCTGACTTTC
TRBV4-3	.	.	TRBJ1-1	CASSQDSKSGNTEAFF	TGCGCCAGCAGCCAAGATTCTAAATCGGGGAACACTGAAGCTTTCTTT
TRBV11-2	.	.	TRBJ2-4	CASSYRVLGKNIQYF	TGTGCCAGCAGCTACAGGGTGTTGGGCAAAAACATTCAGTACTTC
TRBV30	.	TRBD1	TRBJ2-7	CAWSILGQGSYEQYF	TGTGCCTGGAGTATATTAGGACAGGGCTCCTACGAGCAGTACTTC
TRBV30	few	TRBD1	TRBJ1-6	CAWEQGRSSPLHF	TGTGCCTGGGAACAGGGGAGGAGTTCACCCCTCCACTTT
TRBV27	few	.	TRBJ1-5	CASSLSNNQPQHF	TGTGCCAGCAGTTTATCCAACAATCAGCCCCAGCATTTT
TRBV10-3	once	.	TRBJ1-2	CAISESWDTNYGYTF	TGTGCCATCAGTGAGTCGTGGGACACTAACTATGGCTACACCTTC
TRBV4-2	.	TRBD1	TRBJ1-2	CASSQDDGQDYGYTF	TGTGCCAGCAGCCAAGATGACGGACAGGACTATGGCTACACCTTC
TRBV6-1	.	.	TRBJ1-6	CASVTSSYNSPLHF	TGTGCCAGCGTAACGAGCTCCTATAATTCACCCCTCCACTTT
TRBV30	.	.	TRBJ2-5	CAWSVRGMETQYF	TGTGCCTGGAGTGTACGGGGGATGGAGACCCAGTACTTC
TRBV7-6	.	.	TRBJ2-3	CASSPLTGRITDTQYF	TGTGCCAGCAGCCCTTTGACAGGCCGGATCACAGATACGCAGTATTTT
TRBV7-9	.	.	TRBJ2-3	CASSSPSTDTQYF	TGTGCCAGCAGTTCCCCCTCCACAGATACGCAGTATTTT
TRBV6-6	.	TRBD2	TRBJ2-5	CASTPTGTSTETQYF	TGTGCCAGCACCCCCACGGGGACTAGTACGGAGACCCAGTACTTC
TRBV30	.	.	TRBJ1-1	CAWSSHESEAFF	TGTGCCTGGAGTTCCCATGAGTCTGAAGCTTTCTTT
TRBV10-3	once	TRBD1	TRBJ2-1	CAISGDRGTPDEQFF	TGTGCCATCAGTGGGGACAGGGGGACTCCGGATGAGCAGTTCTTC
TRBV28	.	TRBD2	TRBJ2-5	CASARGGSETQYF	TGTGCCAGCGCTCGCGGGGGTTCAGAGACCCAGTACTTC